This T cell receptor (beta chain) was documented in a study of blood T cell repertoires in COVID-19. The germline gives CDR1 LNHDA, CDR2 SQIVND (reference sequence). The CDR3 length is 14 residues. Trimming removed 9 bases from V and 2 bases from J, with 16 bases in between. The data were produced by immunoSEQ multiplex PCR, yet TCRdb's version contains in-frame clones alone and is incomplete. Here the sample spans 100,000 to 150,000 clones, more than 60% being singletons. This receptor was obtained from a woman between 65 and 79 years old with acute or convalescent COVID-19. J is TRBJ2-5 and V is TRBV19, with D possibly being TRBD2 (6 bases). Material for sequencing was peripheral blood. CDR3 amino acids: CASQLMAGQETQYF. Written as DNA, the CDR3 is TGTGCCAGCCAACTTATGGCGGGGCAAGAGACCCAGTACTTC.